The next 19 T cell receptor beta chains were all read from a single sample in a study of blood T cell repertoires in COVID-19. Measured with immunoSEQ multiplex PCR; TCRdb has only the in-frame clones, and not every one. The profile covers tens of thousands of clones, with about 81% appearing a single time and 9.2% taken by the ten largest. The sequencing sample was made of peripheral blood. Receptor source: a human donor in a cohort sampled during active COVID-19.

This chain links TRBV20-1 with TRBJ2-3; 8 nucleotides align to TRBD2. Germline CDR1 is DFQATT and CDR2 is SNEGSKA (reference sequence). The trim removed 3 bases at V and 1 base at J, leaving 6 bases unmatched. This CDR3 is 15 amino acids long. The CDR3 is CSASLAGEGTDTQYF. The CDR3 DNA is TGCAGTGCTAGTCTAGCGGGCGAAGGCACAGATACGCAGTATTTT.

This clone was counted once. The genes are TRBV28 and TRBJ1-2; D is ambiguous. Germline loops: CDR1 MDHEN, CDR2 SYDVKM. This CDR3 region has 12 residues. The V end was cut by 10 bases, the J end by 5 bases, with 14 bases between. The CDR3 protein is CAIPTAGYGYTF. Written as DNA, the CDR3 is TGTGCCATCCCAACGGCGGGTTATGGCTACACCTTC.

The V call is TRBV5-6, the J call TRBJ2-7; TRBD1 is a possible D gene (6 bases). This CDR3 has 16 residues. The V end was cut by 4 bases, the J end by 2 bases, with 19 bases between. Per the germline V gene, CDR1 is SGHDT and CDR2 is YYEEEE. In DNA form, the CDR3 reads TGTGCCAGCAGCAAGGGGTGGGGGCAGAAAACCTACGAGCAGTACTTC. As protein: CASSKGWGQKTYEQYF. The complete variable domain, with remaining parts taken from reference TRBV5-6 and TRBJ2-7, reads DAGVTQSPTHLIKTRGQQVTLRCSPKSGHDTVSWYQQALGQGPQFIFQYYEEEERQRGNFPDRFSGHQFPNYSSELNVNALLLGDSALYLCASSKGWGQKTYEQYFGPGTRLTVT.

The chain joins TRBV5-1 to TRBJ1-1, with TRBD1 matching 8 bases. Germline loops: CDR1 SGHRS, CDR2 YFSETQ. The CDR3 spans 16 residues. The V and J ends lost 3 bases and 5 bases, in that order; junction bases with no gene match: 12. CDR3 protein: CASSSPPDRAETEAFF. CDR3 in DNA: TGCGCCAGCAGCTCCCCGCCGGACAGGGCAGAAACTGAAGCTTTCTTT.

The CDR3 DNA is TGTGCCAGCAGTGTTGCTAGCGGGAGGAAAGAGACCCAGTACTTC. Protein product: CASSVASGRKETQYF. The chain uses TRBV25-1 and TRBJ2-5; 11 bases map to TRBD2. J gave up 3 bases and V 4 bases, and 4 bases lay outside the gene matches. Germline V gene lookup returns CDR1 MGHDK and CDR2 SYGVNS. This CDR3 contains 15 residues.

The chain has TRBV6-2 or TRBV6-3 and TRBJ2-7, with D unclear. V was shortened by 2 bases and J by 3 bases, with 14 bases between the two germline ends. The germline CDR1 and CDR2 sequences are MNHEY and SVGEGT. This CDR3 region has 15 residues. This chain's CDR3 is CASSYLDSGYYEQYF. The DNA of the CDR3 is TGTGCCAGCAGTTACCTCGACTCGGGTTACTACGAGCAGTACTTC.

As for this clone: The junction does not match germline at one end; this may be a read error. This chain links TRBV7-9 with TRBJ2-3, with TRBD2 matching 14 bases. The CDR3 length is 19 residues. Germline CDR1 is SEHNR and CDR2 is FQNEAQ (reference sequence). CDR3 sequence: CASSLGTSGSEGVADTQYF. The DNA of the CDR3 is TGTGCCAGCAGTTTAGGGACTAGCGGGAGTGAAGGGGTTGCAGATACGCAGTATTTT.

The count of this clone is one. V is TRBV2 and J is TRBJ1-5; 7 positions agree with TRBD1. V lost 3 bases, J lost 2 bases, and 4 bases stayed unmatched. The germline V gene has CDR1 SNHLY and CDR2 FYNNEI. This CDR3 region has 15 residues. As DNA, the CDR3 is TGTGCCAGCAGTGATACAGGGGTGGGCAATCAGCCCCAGCATTTT. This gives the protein CASSDTGVGNQPQHF.

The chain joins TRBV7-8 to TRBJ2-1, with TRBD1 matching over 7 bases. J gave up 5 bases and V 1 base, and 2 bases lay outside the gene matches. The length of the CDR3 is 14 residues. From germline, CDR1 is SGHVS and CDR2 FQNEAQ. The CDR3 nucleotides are TGTGCCAGCAGCTTAGTTACAGGGGACAATGAGCAGTTCTTC. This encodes CASSLVTGDNEQFF.

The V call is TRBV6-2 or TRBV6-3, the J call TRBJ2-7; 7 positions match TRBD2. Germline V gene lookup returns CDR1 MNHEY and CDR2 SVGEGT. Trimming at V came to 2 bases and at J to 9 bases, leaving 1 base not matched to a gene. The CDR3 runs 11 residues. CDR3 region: CASSYGGGQYF. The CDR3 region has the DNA TGTGCCAGCAGTTACGGGGGGGGGCAGTACTTC.

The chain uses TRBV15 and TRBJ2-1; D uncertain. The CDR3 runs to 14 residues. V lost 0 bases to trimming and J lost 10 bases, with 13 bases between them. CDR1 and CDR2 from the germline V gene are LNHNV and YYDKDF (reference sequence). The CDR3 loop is CATSRDAGQREQFF. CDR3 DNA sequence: TGTGCCACCAGCAGAGATGCCGGCCAGAGGGAGCAGTTCTTC.

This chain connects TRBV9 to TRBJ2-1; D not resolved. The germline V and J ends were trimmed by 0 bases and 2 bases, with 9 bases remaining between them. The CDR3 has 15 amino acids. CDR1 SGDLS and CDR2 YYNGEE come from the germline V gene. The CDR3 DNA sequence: TGTGCCAGCAGCGTAGGAGTTGGTACCTACAATGAGCAGTTCTTC. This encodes CASSVGVGTYNEQFF.

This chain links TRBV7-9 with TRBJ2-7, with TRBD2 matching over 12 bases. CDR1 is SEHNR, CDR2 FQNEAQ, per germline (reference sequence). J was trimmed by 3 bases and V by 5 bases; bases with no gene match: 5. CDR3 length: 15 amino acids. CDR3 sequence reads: CASSPELAGGYEQYF. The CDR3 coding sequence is TGTGCCAGCAGCCCGGAACTAGCGGGAGGCTACGAGCAGTACTTC.

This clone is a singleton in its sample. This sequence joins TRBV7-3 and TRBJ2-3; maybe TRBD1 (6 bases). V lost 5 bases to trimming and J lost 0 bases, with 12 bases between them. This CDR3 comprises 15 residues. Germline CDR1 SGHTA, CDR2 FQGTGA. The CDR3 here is CASSPRQGSTDTQYF. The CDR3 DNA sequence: TGTGCCAGCAGCCCCCGTCAGGGGAGCACAGATACGCAGTATTTT.

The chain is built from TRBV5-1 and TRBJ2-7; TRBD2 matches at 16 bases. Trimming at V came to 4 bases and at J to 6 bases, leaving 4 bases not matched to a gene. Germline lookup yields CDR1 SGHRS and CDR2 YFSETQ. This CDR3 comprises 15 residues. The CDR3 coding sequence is TGCGCCAGCAGCGGGACTAGCGGGAGGGCCCTCGAGCAGTACTTC. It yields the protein CASSGTSGRALEQYF.

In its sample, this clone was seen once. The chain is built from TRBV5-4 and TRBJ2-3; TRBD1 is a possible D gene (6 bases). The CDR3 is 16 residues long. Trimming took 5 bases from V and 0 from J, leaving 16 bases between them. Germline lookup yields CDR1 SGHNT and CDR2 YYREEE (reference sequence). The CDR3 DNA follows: TGTGCCAGCAGACCCCAGGGGTCCCCAAGCACAGATACGCAGTATTTT. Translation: CASRPQGSPSTDTQYF.

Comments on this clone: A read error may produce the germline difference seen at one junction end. CDR3 in DNA: TGCGCCGGCAGCCACGGACAGGGGGCTGGAGAGCAGTACTTC. Amino acids: CAGSHGQGAGEQYF. The genes are TRBV5-1 and TRBJ2-7, with TRBD1 matching over 11 bases. Germline V gene sequence: CDR1 SGHRS, CDR2 YFSETQ. CDR3 size: 14 residues. The full variable domain, with the rest looked up from reference TRBV5-1 and TRBJ2-7, is KAGVTQTPRYLIKTRGQQVTLSCSPISGHRSVSWYQQTPGQGLQFLFEYFSETQRNKGNFPGRFSGRQFSNSRSEMNVSTLELGDSALYLCAGSHGQGAGEQYFGPGTRLTVT.

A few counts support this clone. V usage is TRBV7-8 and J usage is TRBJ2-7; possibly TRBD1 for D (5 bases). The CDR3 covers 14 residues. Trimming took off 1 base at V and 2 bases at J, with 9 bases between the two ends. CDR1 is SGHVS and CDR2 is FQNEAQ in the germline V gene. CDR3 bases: TGTGCCAGCAGCTTAGGGGGCCCAGCCTACGAGCAGTACTTC. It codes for CASSLGGPAYEQYF. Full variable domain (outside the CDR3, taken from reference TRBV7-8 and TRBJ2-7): GAGVSQSPRYKVAKRGQDVALRCDPISGHVSLFWYQQALGQGPEFLTYFQNEAQLDKSGLPSDRFFAERPEGSVSTLKIQRTQQEDSAVYLCASSLGGPAYEQYFGPGTRLTVT.

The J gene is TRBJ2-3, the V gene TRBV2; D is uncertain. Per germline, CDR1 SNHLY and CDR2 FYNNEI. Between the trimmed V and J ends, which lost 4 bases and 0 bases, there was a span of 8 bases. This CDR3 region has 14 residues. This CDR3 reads CASSALGSTDTQYF. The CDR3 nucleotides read TGTGCCAGCAGTGCGCTGGGCAGCACAGATACGCAGTATTTT. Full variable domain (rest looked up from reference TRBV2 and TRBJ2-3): EPEVTQTPSHQVTQMGQEVILRCVPISNHLYFYWYRQILGQKVEFLVSFYNNEISEKSEIFDDQFSVERPDGSNFTLKIRSTKLEDSAMYFCASSALGSTDTQYFGPGTRLTVL.